This T cell receptor beta chain emerged from a study of blood T cell repertoires in COVID-19 (TCRdb year 2020). With respect to the entire study: Samples from collaborators originated in the United States, Italy and Spain and spanned both the acute and convalescent phases of COVID-19. The prospective study material was composed of cDNA or gDNA derived from T cells, B-cell-depleted T cells, or PBMCs. Subjects who had been exposed to COVID-19, were actively infected with it, or had recovered from it provided the deeply sampled blood TCRbeta repertoires that made up the dataset. The repertoires were made available in a free public database intended to serve as a resource for research on the immune response to SARS-CoV-2. The samples were drawn from the first 160 participants of the ongoing ImmuneRACE study and from some 1,300 subjects provided by 6 global collaborators. Nearly every sample came with metadata listing a de-identified subject ID, COVID-19 status, age in years and sex. Where available, HLA class I and class II types were obtained from metadata supplied by the sample provider rather than from assay-based typing. Beyond this particular receptor, the publication reports: How much clinical and demographic metadata was included differed by source and by participant, and the metadata was provided uncurated.

Whole blood was collected in K2EDTA tubes by collaborating institutions according to the institutions' own protocols. For TCRbeta analysis, collaborators shipped samples as frozen whole blood, isolated PBMCs, or DNA extracted from either of those sample types. Counted from cysteine to phenylalanine, this CDR3 has 15 amino acids. Just CDR3 DNA is preserved here, 45 bases in frame from base 1. Trimming accounts for 0 bases at V and 6 bases at J, while the number of junction bases matched to no gene is 5. CDR1 LGHDT and CDR2 YNNKEL are derived from the germline V gene (reference sequence). The immunoSEQ Assay, a bias-controlled multiplex PCR, was used to amplify TCRbeta CDR3 regions from genomic DNA. The authors' pipeline ran thus. Within the assay, amplification of reference gene primers was used to estimate how many nucleated cells each sample contained. To quantify the absolute abundance of each unique TCRbeta CDR3 rearrangement, sequence reads were collapsed and filtered. Productive Simpson clonality was computed per sample as the square root of Simpson's diversity index over productive rearrangements. Entries here come from immuneACCESS through TCRdb and include only in-frame sequences with V and J called. Some clones fail to appear in such tables; in the studies checked, an unresolved V gene covers under half of the shortfall, and the cause of the remainder is unknown. V and J calls and clone size are those listed in that table; D and trimming were worked out from the DNA. Within this sample are over 80,000 clones, with more than 70% of them counted one time only. Approximately 20% of the sample is in the top ten clones.

This clone was found a few times. What this receptor recognizes is not known. The input lacks base qualities; no much larger clone sits a single base away. The source of this sequence is a human donor in a cohort sampled during active COVID-19. What was sequenced was peripheral blood. The chain is assembled from TRBV3-1 (or the pseudogene TRBV3-2) and TRBJ2-7; 10 junctional bases match TRBD2. The bases are TGTGCCAGCAGCCAAGATAGGATAGCGGGAGGCGAGCAGTACTTC. Its protein is CASSQDRIAGGEQYF.